A single sample is the source of the 19 T cell receptor beta chains below, sequenced in a study of radiotherapy plus CTLA-4 blockade in lung cancer. Only in-frame clones appear in the TCRdb table, and some are missing; sequencing was by immunoSEQ multiplex PCR. The sample records about 43,000 clones, roughly 67% being singletons. The sample was peripheral blood, taken from a patient treated with radiotherapy plus ipilimumab. These receptor sequences come from a human donor with non-small cell lung cancer who had a partial response to radiotherapy plus ipilimumab.

The gene calls are TRBV2 and TRBJ1-2; TRBD1 might be the D (5 bases). Per the germline V gene, CDR1 is SNHLY and CDR2 is FYNNEI. This CDR3 contains 12 residues. The germline V and J ends were trimmed by 6 bases and 7 bases, with 12 bases remaining between them. CDR3 residues: CASRGGLLGYTF. DNA of the CDR3: TGTGCCAGCAGGGGGGGTCTGCTTGGCTACACCTTC.

The CDR3 DNA is TGTGCCAGCAGCGTACCTAGCGGGGGAGGGGAGACCCAGTACTTC. Translated, it gives CASSVPSGGGETQYF. The chain combines TRBV9 with TRBJ2-5; TRBD2 agrees at 10 bases. The CDR3 is 15 amino acids. Trimming took 1 base from V and 5 from J; bases not matched to a gene: 5. Germline CDR1 SGDLS, CDR2 YYNGEE. The variable domain in full, completed from reference TRBV9 and TRBJ2-5, reads DSGVTQTPKHLITATGQRVTLRCSPRSGDLSVYWYQQSLDQGLQFLIQYYNGEERAKGNILERFSAQQFPDLHSELNLSSLELGDSALYFCASSVPSGGGETQYFGPGTRLLVL.

The chain joins TRBV5-5 to TRBJ2-7; 9 bases map to TRBD1. V was clipped by 3 bases and J by 4 bases; unmatched bases: 5. This CDR3 is built from 14 residues. Germline CDR1 is SGHKS and CDR2 is YYEKEE (reference sequence). CDR3 in DNA: TGTGCCAGCAGCTCGGGACAGGGTAAATACGAGCAGTACTTC. Amino acid sequence: CASSSGQGKYEQYF.

The chain combines TRBV30 with TRBJ2-5; 7 bases agree with TRBD1. The J call may be mistaken, given a closer DNA end match to TRBJ2-7. The CDR3 extends over 12 amino acids. The germline V gene has CDR1 GTSNPN and CDR2 SVGIG (reference sequence). CDR3 protein: CAWSEGGREQYF. CDR3 nucleotide sequence: TGTGCCTGGAGTGAAGGGGGCCGCGAGCAGTACTTC.

This clone was seen just once. The chain carries TRBV19 and TRBJ2-3, with a weak D call TRBD2 (5 bases). The CDR3 is 14 amino acids. V was shortened by 9 bases and J by 1 base, with 14 bases between the two germline ends. Germline loops: CDR1 LNHDA, CDR2 SQIVND (reference sequence). CDR3 residues: CASGPLRGTDTQYF. The CDR3 nucleotides read TGTGCCAGCGGGCCGTTGAGGGGCACAGATACGCAGTATTTT.

The rearrangement links TRBV12-5 to TRBJ2-5, with 7 nucleotides matching TRBD2. Germline V gene lookup returns CDR1 LGHNT and CDR2 FRNRAP. Trimming cost V 9 bases and J 5 bases; bases outside gene matches: 0. The CDR3 contains 10 residues. The CDR3 nucleotides are TGTGCTAGCGGGAGGGAGACCCAGTACTTC. Translating gives CASGRETQYF.

The V call is TRBV10-3, the J call TRBJ2-3; 7 bases are shared with TRBD2. This CDR3 comprises 13 residues. The germline CDR1 and CDR2 sequences are ENHRY and SYGVKD. J was trimmed by 4 bases and V by 8 bases; bases with no gene match: 6. CDR3 nucleotide sequence: TGTGCCATCGGGAGGGAGGAGGCAGATACGCAGTATTTT. The encoded protein is CAIGREEADTQYF.

The chain recombines TRBV25-1 with TRBJ1-2, with D possibly TRBD1 on 5 matching bases. The ends were cut back, 3 bases at V and 6 bases at J, with 14 bases in the middle. The CDR3 has 14 residues. Germline loops: CDR1 MGHDK, CDR2 SYGVNS. Written as DNA, the CDR3 is TGTGCCAGCAGTGAGAAGGGACTATACCATGGCTACACCTTC. This sequence encodes CASSEKGLYHGYTF.

The chain combines TRBV2 with TRBJ2-5, with 12 positions matching TRBD2. CDR3 length: 15 residues. Germline V gives CDR1 SNHLY, CDR2 FYNNEI. J gave up 0 bases and V 5 bases, and 1 base lay outside the gene matches. This chain's CDR3 is CASSRTSGDQETQYF. The CDR3 coding sequence is TGTGCCAGCAGTCGGACTAGCGGGGACCAAGAGACCCAGTACTTC.

The chain couples TRBV6-5 to TRBJ2-7, with TRBD1 identical over 11 bases. Germline-derived CDR1 and CDR2 are MNHEY and SVGAGI. After removal of 6 bases from V and 3 bases from J, the junction contained 7 bases not matched to a gene. The CDR3 consists of 15 residues. The CDR3 sequence is CASRLGQGAYYEQYF. The DNA for the CDR3 is TGTGCCAGCAGGCTCGGACAGGGGGCCTACTACGAGCAGTACTTC.

This chain links TRBV5-1 with TRBJ2-1; 10 bases fit TRBD1. V trimming: 4 bases; J trimming: 9 bases; junction bases outside the gene matches: 10. Germline V gives CDR1 SGHRS, CDR2 YFSETQ. The CDR3 runs to 15 residues. Written as DNA, the CDR3 is TGCGCCAGCAGCCCGGGAGGACAGGGGGTACGTGAGCAGTTCTTC. As protein: CASSPGGQGVREQFF.

The rearrangement links TRBV6-1 to TRBJ2-2, with 8 bases lining up with TRBD1. This CDR3 comprises 16 residues. Germline lookup yields CDR1 MNHNS and CDR2 SASEGT. Trimming at V came to 2 bases and at J to 8 bases, leaving 10 bases not matched to a gene. CDR3 bases: TGTGCCAGCAGTGAAAGATTTAGGACAGGGCGAGGGGAGCTGTTTTTT. As protein: CASSERFRTGRGELFF.

The table lists this clone with a few counts. The chain employs TRBV5-1 and TRBJ1-1, with a weak D call TRBD1 (6 bases). Germline CDR1 reads SGHRS; CDR2 reads YFSETQ. This CDR3 has 14 amino acids. Trimming shortened V by 0 bases and J by 4 bases, and 10 bases separated the two germline ends. The CDR3 DNA reads as TGCGCCAGCAGCTTGGAGGGGGTGGCCACTGAAGCTTTCTTT. Its protein product is CASSLEGVATEAFF. The full variable domain, completed using reference TRBV5-1 and TRBJ1-1, is KAGVTQTPRYLIKTRGQQVTLSCSPISGHRSVSWYQQTPGQGLQFLFEYFSETQRNKGNFPGRFSGRQFSNSRSEMNVSTLELGDSALYLCASSLEGVATEAFFGQGTRLTVV.

The chain combines TRBV6-1 with TRBJ1-6; D not certain. Germline CDR1 and CDR2: MNHNS and SASEGT. Between the trimmed V and J ends, which lost 6 bases and 7 bases, there was a span of 13 bases. The CDR3 totals 14 residues. The CDR3 sequence: CASRENPQNSPLHF. In DNA form, the CDR3 reads TGTGCCAGCAGGGAAAACCCGCAGAATTCACCCCTCCACTTT.

This clone was seen a few times. The rearrangement joins TRBV6-1 to TRBJ2-7, with D possibly TRBD2 on 5 matching bases. The CDR3 sequence is 11 residues long. Germline assignment: CDR1 MNHNS and CDR2 SASEGT. V was clipped by 6 bases and J by 4 bases, with 7 bases between them. CDR3 sequence: CASRDLYEQYF. CDR3 sequence (DNA): TGTGCCAGCAGGGACTTGTACGAGCAGTACTTC.

This clone is medium-sized in the sample. V and J are TRBV14 and TRBJ2-1; 7 bases are a match to TRBD2. Germline CDR1 reads SGHDN; CDR2 reads FVKESK. Trimming cost V 4 bases and J 6 bases; bases outside gene matches: 9. This CDR3 contains 15 residues. This CDR3 is CASSPTSGGGNEQFF. DNA of the CDR3: TGTGCCAGCAGCCCTACCTCAGGCGGGGGCAATGAGCAGTTCTTC. The full variable domain, rest sourced from reference TRBV14 and TRBJ2-1, is EAGVTQFPSHSVIEKGQTVTLRCDPISGHDNLYWYRRVMGKEIKFLLHFVKESKQDESGMPNNRFLAERTGGTYSTLKVQPAELEDSGVYFCASSPTSGGGNEQFFGPGTRLTVL.

This chain joins TRBV7-9 and TRBJ1-2; 7 nucleotides line up with TRBD1. Looked up from germline, CDR1 is SEHNR and CDR2 is FQNEAQ (reference sequence). V was pared by 5 bases and J by 2 bases, with 5 bases of the junction left unmatched. This CDR3 is 14 amino acids long. In DNA, the CDR3 is TGTGCCAGCAGCCTACAGGGGACCAACTATGGCTACACCTTC. Translated, it gives CASSLQGTNYGYTF.

This chain joins TRBV6-1 and TRBJ1-2, with D perhaps matching TRBD1 (6 bases). The CDR3 sequence is 13 residues long. Germline V gene lookup returns CDR1 MNHNS and CDR2 SASEGT. V was cut by 6 bases and J by 8 bases, with 16 bases left in between. The CDR3 sequence: CASRIGGRGGYTF. In nucleotides, the CDR3 is TGTGCCAGCAGGATAGGGGGAAGAGGGGGCTACACCTTC.

Only one count was recorded for this clone. This chain links TRBV19 with TRBJ2-6; D is unresolved. This CDR3 has 13 amino acids. V was shortened by 5 bases and J by 3 bases, with 5 bases between the two germline ends. The germline CDR1 and CDR2 sequences are LNHDA and SQIVND (reference sequence). Written as DNA, the CDR3 is TGTGCCAGTAGTGGCAATGGGGCCAACGTCCTGACTTTC. Protein product: CASSGNGANVLTF. The whole variable domain, remainder taken from reference TRBV19 and TRBJ2-6, is DGGITQSPKYLFRKEGQNVTLSCEQNLNHDAMYWYRQDPGQGLRLIYYSQIVNDFQKGDIAEGYSVSREKKESFPLTVTSAQKNPTAFYLCASSGNGANVLTFGAGSRLTVL.